A selection of T cell receptor beta chains follows, all from one sample in a study of memory CD4+ T cells and cytomegalovirus serostatus. Generated by immunoSEQ multiplex PCR, the TCRdb table keeps only in-frame clones and is missing some. The sample holds approximately 23,000 clones, around 75% seen once. Input material: memory CD4+ T cells from blood. These receptors were collected from an adult in good health and CMV-seronegative. The CDR3 runs from the conserved cysteine through the conserved F or W. The order of the fields is V gene, D gene, clone size, J gene, CDR3 DNA, CDR3 protein. The D gene is left open where the match is weak. Clone sizes are given selectively: once, few, many, or a class where the clone is expanded.

V gene: TRBV7-8
D gene: NA
clone size: NA
J gene: TRBJ1-6
CDR3 DNA: TGTGCCAGCAGCTTAATAACGGCTGGGGGTTCACCCCTCCACTTT
CDR3 protein: CASSLITAGGSPLHF

V gene: TRBV27
D gene: NA
clone size: NA
J gene: TRBJ2-7
CDR3 DNA: TGTGCCAGCAGTTTTTATAGGGGGAGTTCCTACGAGCAGTACTTC
CDR3 protein: CASSFYRGSSYEQYF

V gene: TRBV12-5
D gene: NA
clone size: few
J gene: TRBJ2-3
CDR3 DNA: TGTGCTAGTACAGCGGGCTTTAGAGATACGCAGTATTTT
CDR3 protein: CASTAGFRDTQYF

V gene: TRBV7-7
D gene: TRBD2
clone size: once
J gene: TRBJ2-3
CDR3 DNA: TGTGCTAGCAGCAAACGGACTAGCGGGGGAGGGAGCACAGATACGCAGTATTTT
CDR3 protein: CASSKRTSGGGSTDTQYF

V gene: TRBV2
D gene: NA
clone size: NA
J gene: TRBJ1-6
CDR3 DNA: TGTGCCAGCAGTGTTAGTTCACCCCTCCACTTT
CDR3 protein: CASSVSSPLHF

V gene: TRBV5-1
D gene: TRBD2
clone size: NA
J gene: TRBJ2-2
CDR3 DNA: TGCGCCAGCAGCCCCAAGCGGGAGGGAACGACCGGGGAGCTGTTTTTT
CDR3 protein: CASSPKREGTTGELFF

V gene: TRBV5-1
D gene: NA
clone size: NA
J gene: TRBJ2-7
CDR3 DNA: TGCGCCAGCAGTTCTTCCTACGAGCAGTACTTC
CDR3 protein: CASSSSYEQYF

V gene: TRBV6-6
D gene: NA
clone size: NA
J gene: TRBJ2-7
CDR3 DNA: TGTGCCAGCAGTCAGAGCTCCTACGAGCAGTACTTC
CDR3 protein: CASSQSSYEQYF

V gene: TRBV19
D gene: TRBD1
clone size: NA
J gene: TRBJ2-3
CDR3 DNA: TGTGCCAGTAGTTCAACCCCGGGACAGCCCTTCGGGGCAGATACGCAGTATTTT
CDR3 protein: CASSSTPGQPFGADTQYF

V gene: TRBV5-6
D gene: NA
clone size: few
J gene: TRBJ2-5
CDR3 DNA: TGTGCCAGCAGCTTGCTTCGTTCGGACTATTACCAAGAGACCCAGTACTTC
CDR3 protein: CASSLLRSDYYQETQYF

V gene: TRBV6-1
D gene: NA
clone size: NA
J gene: TRBJ2-2
CDR3 DNA: TGTGCCAGCAGTGAAAGAGGGTTTGCCGGGGAGCTGTTTTTT
CDR3 protein: CASSERGFAGELFF

V gene: TRBV4-3
D gene: TRBD1
clone size: few
J gene: TRBJ1-1
CDR3 DNA: TGCGCCAGCAGCACCCACAGGGGCACTGAAGCTTTCTTT
CDR3 protein: CASSTHRGTEAFF

V gene: TRBV28
D gene: NA
clone size: NA
J gene: TRBJ2-7
CDR3 DNA: TGTGCCAGCGTCGGAGGTAACTCCTACGAGCAGTACTTC
CDR3 protein: CASVGGNSYEQYF

V gene: TRBV10-2
D gene: TRBD2
clone size: once
J gene: TRBJ2-5
CDR3 DNA: TGCGCCAGCAGTCTGGCTAGCGGGAGACAGACCCAGTACTTC
CDR3 protein: CASSLASGRQTQYF

V gene: TRBV18
D gene: TRBD1
clone size: NA
J gene: TRBJ2-4
CDR3 DNA: TGTGCCAGCGGATCCGGGACAGGGGAGTACATTCAGTACTTC
CDR3 protein: CASGSGTGEYIQYF

V gene: TRBV5-1
D gene: NA
clone size: NA
J gene: TRBJ1-4
CDR3 DNA: TGCGCCAGCAGCTTGGTGTGGGGAGGTAATGAAAAACTGTTTTTT
CDR3 protein: CASSLVWGGNEKLFF

V gene: TRBV6-5
D gene: TRBD1
clone size: once
J gene: TRBJ2-7
CDR3 DNA: TGTGCCAGTCACAGGGACAGCCCCTACGAGCAGTACTTC
CDR3 protein: CASHRDSPYEQYF

V gene: TRBV28
D gene: NA
clone size: NA
J gene: TRBJ2-7
CDR3 DNA: TGTGCCAGCAGGATAGGGTCCGGAGGATTTTACGAGCAGTACTTC
CDR3 protein: CASRIGSGGFYEQYF

V gene: TRBV6-6
D gene: TRBD1
clone size: NA
J gene: TRBJ1-5
CDR3 DNA: TGTGCCAGCCTAGGGACAGGGCTGAGCAATCAGCCCCAGCATTTT
CDR3 protein: CASLGTGLSNQPQHF

V gene: TRBV5-8
D gene: NA
clone size: NA
J gene: TRBJ2-3
CDR3 DNA: TGTGCCAGCAGCTTGATAAGAGATACGCAGTATTTT
CDR3 protein: CASSLIRDTQYF

V gene: TRBV29-1
D gene: NA
clone size: NA
J gene: TRBJ2-5
CDR3 DNA: TGCAGCGTTGTAGAGGGAGGTCAAGAGACCCAGTACTTC
CDR3 protein: CSVVEGGQETQYF

V gene: TRBV27
D gene: NA
clone size: NA
J gene: TRBJ1-5
CDR3 DNA: TGTGCCAGCCGTTACAGGGCGGGGCACAATCAGCCCCAGCATTTT
CDR3 protein: CASRYRAGHNQPQHF

V gene: TRBV6-1
D gene: TRBD1
clone size: NA
J gene: TRBJ1-1
CDR3 DNA: TGTGCCAGCAGTTTGAATTTACGGGACAGCACTGAAGCTTTCTTT
CDR3 protein: CASSLNLRDSTEAFF

V gene: TRBV6-5
D gene: TRBD1
clone size: NA
J gene: TRBJ2-1
CDR3 DNA: TGTGCCAGCAGCCAACAGGGGTTAAGGAATGAGCAGTTCTTC
CDR3 protein: CASSQQGLRNEQFF

V gene: TRBV6-5
D gene: NA
clone size: NA
J gene: TRBJ1-2
CDR3 DNA: TGTGCCAGCAGAATCGACAGCTCAGCCTATGGCTACACCTTC
CDR3 protein: CASRIDSSAYGYTF

V gene: TRBV30
D gene: NA
clone size: NA
J gene: TRBJ1-3
CDR3 DNA: TGTGCCTGGGACCCGGGACAATCTGGAAACACCATATATTTT
CDR3 protein: CAWDPGQSGNTIYF

V gene: TRBV5-1
D gene: NA
clone size: NA
J gene: TRBJ2-4
CDR3 DNA: TGCGCCAGCAGCCTTAGCAGTCTTCTAGCCAAAAACATTCAGTACTTC
CDR3 protein: CASSLSSLLAKNIQYF

V gene: TRBV7-9
D gene: NA
clone size: NA
J gene: TRBJ2-4
CDR3 DNA: TGTGCCAGCAGTCGCCGGGACAGCGGGGTCAAAAACATTCAGTACTTC
CDR3 protein: CASSRRDSGVKNIQYF

V gene: TRBV2
D gene: TRBD1
clone size: NA
J gene: TRBJ1-5
CDR3 DNA: TGTGCCAGCAGTGTTCTAGGGGGCGGGACCCAGCATTTT
CDR3 protein: CASSVLGGGTQHF

V gene: TRBV7-6
D gene: NA
clone size: NA
J gene: TRBJ1-2
CDR3 DNA: TGTGCCAGCAGCGAGCGGTCAGGAAATGGCTACACCTTC
CDR3 protein: CASSERSGNGYTF

V gene: TRBV29-1
D gene: NA
clone size: NA
J gene: TRBJ1-3
CDR3 DNA: TGCAGCGCCGGGAGCTCTGGAAACACCATATATTTT
CDR3 protein: CSAGSSGNTIYF

V gene: TRBV6-4
D gene: TRBD2
clone size: NA
J gene: TRBJ2-7
CDR3 DNA: TGTGCCAGCTTTGCCTACCTCCGACTAGCGGGGAACGAGCAGTACTTC
CDR3 protein: CASFAYLRLAGNEQYF

V gene: TRBV7-9
D gene: NA
clone size: few
J gene: TRBJ1-3
CDR3 DNA: TGTGCCAGCAGCCCAAGGACCAGCCCGAACTTCTCTGGAAACACCATATATTTT
CDR3 protein: CASSPRTSPNFSGNTIYF

V gene: TRBV6-6
D gene: NA
clone size: NA
J gene: TRBJ1-2
CDR3 DNA: TGTGCCATCCAAACAGAAGGACGGATCTATGGCTACACCTTC
CDR3 protein: CAIQTEGRIYGYTF

V gene: TRBV5-8
D gene: NA
clone size: NA
J gene: TRBJ1-2
CDR3 DNA: TGTGCCAGCAGCATATTAACAGGGAAACATGGCTACACCTTC
CDR3 protein: CASSILTGKHGYTF

V gene: TRBV7-8
D gene: TRBD1
clone size: few
J gene: TRBJ1-3
CDR3 DNA: TGTGCCAGCATGGTAGGGACAGCCTCTGGAAACACCATATATTTT
CDR3 protein: CASMVGTASGNTIYF

V gene: TRBV11-3
D gene: TRBD1
clone size: NA
J gene: TRBJ1-1
CDR3 DNA: TGTGCCAGCAGCTTACAGGGGGCCACTGAAGCTTTCTTT
CDR3 protein: CASSLQGATEAFF

V gene: TRBV19
D gene: NA
clone size: NA
J gene: TRBJ2-2
CDR3 DNA: TGTGCCAGTAGGCCCGGGACAACGAACACCGGGGAGCTGTTTTTT
CDR3 protein: CASRPGTTNTGELFF

V gene: TRBV19
D gene: NA
clone size: few
J gene: TRBJ2-7
CDR3 DNA: TGTGCCAGTAGTGGTCAGGGCGCCGTAGGCTCCTACGAGCAGTACTTC
CDR3 protein: CASSGQGAVGSYEQYF

V gene: TRBV30
D gene: NA
clone size: NA
J gene: TRBJ1-3
CDR3 DNA: TGTGCCTGGAATAGGATGGGACTCTCTGGAAACACCATATATTTT
CDR3 protein: CAWNRMGLSGNTIYF

V gene: TRBV19
D gene: NA
clone size: once
J gene: TRBJ2-2
CDR3 DNA: TGTGCCAGTAGTATCATCATCGGGGCCGGGGAGCTGTTTTTT
CDR3 protein: CASSIIIGAGELFF

V gene: TRBV18
D gene: TRBD2
clone size: NA
J gene: TRBJ2-4
CDR3 DNA: TGTGCCAGCTCACCCCCCGGACTAGCGGGAGGGCCGAACATTCAGTACTTC
CDR3 protein: CASSPPGLAGGPNIQYF

V gene: TRBV7-2
D gene: TRBD1
clone size: NA
J gene: TRBJ1-1
CDR3 DNA: TGTGCCAGCAGCTTAATCGGACAGGGGGCCACTGAAGCTTTCTTT
CDR3 protein: CASSLIGQGATEAFF

V gene: TRBV5-1
D gene: TRBD2
clone size: NA
J gene: TRBJ2-7
CDR3 DNA: TGCGCCAGCAGCTTGGTGGCAGGGACTAGTGAGCAGTACTTC
CDR3 protein: CASSLVAGTSEQYF

V gene: TRBV11-2
D gene: NA
clone size: NA
J gene: TRBJ2-7
CDR3 DNA: TGTGCCAGCAGCTTAGTCTTGGGGAGCTCCTACGAGCAGTACTTC
CDR3 protein: CASSLVLGSSYEQYF

V gene: TRBV5-1
D gene: NA
clone size: few
J gene: TRBJ1-2
CDR3 DNA: TGCGCCAGCAGCCTCCGCGACTGGGCGGGCTATGGCTACACCTTC
CDR3 protein: CASSLRDWAGYGYTF

V gene: TRBV10-3
D gene: TRBD1
clone size: NA
J gene: TRBJ2-1
CDR3 DNA: TGTGCCATCGTCGCAGGGGGCGCGGGTGAGCAGTTCTTC
CDR3 protein: CAIVAGGAGEQFF

V gene: TRBV7-2
D gene: NA
clone size: NA
J gene: TRBJ2-1
CDR3 DNA: TGTGCCAGCAGCGGTGGGCTCTACAATGAGCAGTTCTTC
CDR3 protein: CASSGGLYNEQFF

V gene: TRBV29-1
D gene: TRBD1
clone size: NA
J gene: TRBJ1-5
CDR3 DNA: TGCAGCGTTGTCAGGGGGGACAATCAGCCCCAGCATTTT
CDR3 protein: CSVVRGDNQPQHF

V gene: TRBV19
D gene: NA
clone size: few
J gene: TRBJ1-5
CDR3 DNA: TGTGCCAGTAGGTACGGGATGTATCAGCCCCAGCATTTT
CDR3 protein: CASRYGMYQPQHF

V gene: TRBV6-1
D gene: NA
clone size: NA
J gene: TRBJ1-6
CDR3 DNA: TGTGCCAGCAGTGTCCAGGGAATGTTAGGAGGATCACCCCTCCACTTT
CDR3 protein: CASSVQGMLGGSPLHF

V gene: TRBV11-3
D gene: TRBD2
clone size: NA
J gene: TRBJ2-2
CDR3 DNA: TGTGCCAGCAGCTTAGATCAGGCCGGGACTAGCGCCGCCGGGGAGCTGTTTTTT
CDR3 protein: CASSLDQAGTSAAGELFF

V gene: TRBV25-1
D gene: TRBD1
clone size: NA
J gene: TRBJ1-1
CDR3 DNA: TGTGCCAGCAGTGCACCCGGACAGGTGAACACTGAAGCTTTCTTT
CDR3 protein: CASSAPGQVNTEAFF

V gene: TRBV5-1
D gene: TRBD1
clone size: once
J gene: TRBJ2-5
CDR3 DNA: TGCGCCAGCAGCCCACAGGGGGGCAAGGAGACCCAGTACTTC
CDR3 protein: CASSPQGGKETQYF

V gene: TRBV7-9
D gene: NA
clone size: NA
J gene: TRBJ1-3
CDR3 DNA: TGTGCCAGCATAAGTGGCAGCTCTGGAAACACCATATATTTT
CDR3 protein: CASISGSSGNTIYF